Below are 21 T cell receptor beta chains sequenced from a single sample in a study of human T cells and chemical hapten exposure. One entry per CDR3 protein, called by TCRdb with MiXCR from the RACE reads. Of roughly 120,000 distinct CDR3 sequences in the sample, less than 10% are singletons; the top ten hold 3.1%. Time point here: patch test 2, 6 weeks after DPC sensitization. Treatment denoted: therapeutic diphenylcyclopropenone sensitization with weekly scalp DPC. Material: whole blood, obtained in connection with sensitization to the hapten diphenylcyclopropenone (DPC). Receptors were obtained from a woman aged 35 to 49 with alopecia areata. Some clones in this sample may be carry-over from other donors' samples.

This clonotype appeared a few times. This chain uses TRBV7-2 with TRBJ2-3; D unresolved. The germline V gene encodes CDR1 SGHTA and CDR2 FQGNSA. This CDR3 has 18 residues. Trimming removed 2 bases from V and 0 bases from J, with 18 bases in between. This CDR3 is CASSLRPTRPGSTDTQYF. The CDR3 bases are TGTGCCAGCAGCTTACGTCCCACCCGGCCCGGGAGCACAGATACGCAGTATTTT.

CDR3 sequence (DNA): TGTGCCAGCAGTTACGGTGCTTCGCAGTTCTTC. Protein sequence: CASSYGASQFF. The chain has TRBV6-5 and TRBJ2-1; D gene uncertain. Looked up from germline, CDR1 is MNHEY and CDR2 is SVGAGI. The CDR3 has 11 amino acids. The V gene lost 2 bases and the J gene lost 12 bases, with 8 bases spanning the gap.

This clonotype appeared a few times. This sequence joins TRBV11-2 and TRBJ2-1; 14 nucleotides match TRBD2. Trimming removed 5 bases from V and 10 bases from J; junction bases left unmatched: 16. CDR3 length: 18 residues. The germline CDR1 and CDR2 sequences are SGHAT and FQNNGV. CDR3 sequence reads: CASSPRLAGGRANDEQFF. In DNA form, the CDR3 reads TGTGCCAGCAGCCCCAGACTAGCGGGGGGGAGGGCCAATGACGAGCAGTTCTTC.

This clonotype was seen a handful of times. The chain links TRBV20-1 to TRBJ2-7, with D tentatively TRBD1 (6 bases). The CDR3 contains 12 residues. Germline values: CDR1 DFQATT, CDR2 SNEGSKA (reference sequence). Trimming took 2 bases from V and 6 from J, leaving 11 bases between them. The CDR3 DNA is TGCAGTGCTAGAATAGGGGGTTTCGAGCAGTACTTC. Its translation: CSARIGGFEQYF.

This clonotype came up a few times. CDR3 region: CASSLTPGGNEQFF. The CDR3 nucleotides are TGTGCCAGCAGTTTAACTCCGGGCGGCAATGAGCAGTTCTTC. The chain carries TRBV11-2 and TRBJ2-1; D gene uncertain. Germline assignment: CDR1 SGHAT and CDR2 FQNNGV. Trimming shortened V by 6 bases and J by 6 bases, and 15 bases separated the two germline ends. The CDR3 spans 14 residues.

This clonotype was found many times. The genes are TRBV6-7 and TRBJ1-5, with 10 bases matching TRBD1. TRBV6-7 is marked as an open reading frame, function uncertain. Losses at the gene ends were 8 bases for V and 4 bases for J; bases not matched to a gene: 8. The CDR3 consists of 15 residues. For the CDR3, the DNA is TGTGCCAGCCCCGGGGGGGACAGGGGAAATCAGCCCCAGCATTTT. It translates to CASPGGDRGNQPQHF.

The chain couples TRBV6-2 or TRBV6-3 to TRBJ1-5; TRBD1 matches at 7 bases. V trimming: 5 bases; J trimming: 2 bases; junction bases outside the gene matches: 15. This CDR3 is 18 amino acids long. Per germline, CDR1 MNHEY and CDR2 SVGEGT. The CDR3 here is CASSQSPGGRVGNQPQHF. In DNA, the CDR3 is TGTGCCAGCAGTCAATCCCCAGGGGGACGAGTTGGCAATCAGCCCCAGCATTTT.

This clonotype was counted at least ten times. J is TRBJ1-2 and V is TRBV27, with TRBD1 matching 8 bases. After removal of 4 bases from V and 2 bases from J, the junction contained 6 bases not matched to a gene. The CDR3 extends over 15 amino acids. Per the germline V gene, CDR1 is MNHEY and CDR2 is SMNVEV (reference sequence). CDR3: CASSSRNRGNYGYTF. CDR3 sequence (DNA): TGTGCCAGCAGTTCGCGGAACAGGGGGAACTATGGCTACACCTTC.

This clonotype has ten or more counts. DNA of the CDR3: TGCGCCAGCAGCTTGGTACGGGACGCGGGGTCACCCCTCCACTTT. Its translation: CASSLVRDAGSPLHF. The gene calls are TRBV5-1 and TRBJ1-6, with D maybe TRBD1 (5 bases). V gave up 0 bases and J gave up 10 bases, with 14 bases separating them. Germline-derived CDR1 and CDR2 are SGHRS and YFSETQ. CDR3 size: 15 residues.

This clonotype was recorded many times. The CDR3 here is CASSGTAKETQYF. CDR3 nucleotides: TGTGCCAGCAGCGGGACAGCTAAAGAGACCCAGTACTTC. V is TRBV12-3 or TRBV12-4 and J is TRBJ2-5, with 7 positions matching TRBD1. The trim removed 6 bases at V and 3 bases at J, leaving 4 bases unmatched. The CDR3 length is 13 residues.

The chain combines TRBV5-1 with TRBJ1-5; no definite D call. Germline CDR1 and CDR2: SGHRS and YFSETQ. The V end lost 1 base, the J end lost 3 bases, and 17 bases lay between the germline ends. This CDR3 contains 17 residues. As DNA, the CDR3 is TGCGCCAGCAGCTTGAGAAGGTACCCAGAACACAATCAGCCCCAGCATTTT. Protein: CASSLRRYPEHNQPQHF.

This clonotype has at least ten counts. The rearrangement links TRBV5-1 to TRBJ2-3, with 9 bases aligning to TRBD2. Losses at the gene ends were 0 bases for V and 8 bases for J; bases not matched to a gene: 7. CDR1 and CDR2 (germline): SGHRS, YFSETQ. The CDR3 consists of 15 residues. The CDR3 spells CASSLGPSGVGTQYF. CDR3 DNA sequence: TGCGCCAGCAGCTTGGGGCCTAGCGGGGTTGGTACGCAGTATTTT.

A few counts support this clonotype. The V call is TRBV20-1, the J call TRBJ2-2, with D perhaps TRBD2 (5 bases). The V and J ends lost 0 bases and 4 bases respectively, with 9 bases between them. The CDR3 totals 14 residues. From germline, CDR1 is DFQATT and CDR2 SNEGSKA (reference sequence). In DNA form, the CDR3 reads TGCAGTGCTAGAGATGAGAGCGGCACCGGGGAGCTGTTTTTT. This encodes CSARDESGTGELFF.

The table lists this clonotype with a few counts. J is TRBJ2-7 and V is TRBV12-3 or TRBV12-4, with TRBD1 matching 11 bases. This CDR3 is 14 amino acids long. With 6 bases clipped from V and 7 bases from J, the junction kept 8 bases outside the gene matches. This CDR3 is CASSPDRGHKEQYF. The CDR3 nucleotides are TGTGCCAGCAGCCCGGACAGGGGGCATAAGGAGCAGTACTTC.

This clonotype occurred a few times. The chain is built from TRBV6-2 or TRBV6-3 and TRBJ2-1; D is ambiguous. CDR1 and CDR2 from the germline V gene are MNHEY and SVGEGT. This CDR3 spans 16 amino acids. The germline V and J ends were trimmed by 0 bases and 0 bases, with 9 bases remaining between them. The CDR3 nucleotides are TGTGCCAGCAGTTACTCGAAGGTGCCCTCCTACAATGAGCAGTTCTTC. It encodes CASSYSKVPSYNEQFF.

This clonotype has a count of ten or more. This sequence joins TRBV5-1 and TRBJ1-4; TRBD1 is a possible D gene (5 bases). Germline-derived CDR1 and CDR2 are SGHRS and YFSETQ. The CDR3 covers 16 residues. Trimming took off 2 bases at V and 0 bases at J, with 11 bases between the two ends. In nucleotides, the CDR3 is TGCGCCAGCAGCTTTGGGGGACCTGCAACTAATGAAAAACTGTTTTTT. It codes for CASSFGGPATNEKLFF. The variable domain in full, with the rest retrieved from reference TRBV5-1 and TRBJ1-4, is KAGVTQTPRYLIKTRGQQVTLSCSPISGHRSVSWYQQTPGQGLQFLFEYFSETQRNKGNFPGRFSGRQFSNSRSEMNVSTLELGDSALYLCASSFGGPATNEKLFFGSGTQLSVL.

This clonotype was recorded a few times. CDR3 residues: CASSPDPTEAFF. Written as DNA, the CDR3 is TGTGCCAGCTCACCAGATCCCACTGAAGCTTTCTTT. V is TRBV18 and J is TRBJ1-1; D call uncertain. This CDR3 has 12 residues. The germline V gene has CDR1 KGHSH and CDR2 LQKENI. V was shortened by 2 bases and J by 4 bases, with 5 bases between the two germline ends.

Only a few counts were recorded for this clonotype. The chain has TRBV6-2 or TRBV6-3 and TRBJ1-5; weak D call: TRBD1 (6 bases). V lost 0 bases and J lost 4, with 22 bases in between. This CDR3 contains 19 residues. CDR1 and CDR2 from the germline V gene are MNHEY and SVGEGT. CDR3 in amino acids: CASSYSTPQGLARNQPQHF. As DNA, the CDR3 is TGTGCCAGCAGTTACTCTACCCCACAGGGTTTAGCGCGTAATCAGCCCCAGCATTTT.

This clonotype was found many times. CDR3 DNA: TGTGCCAGCAGCCAGAGGGGGCGCACTGAAGCTTTCTTT. Its protein product is CASSQRGRTEAFF. V usage is TRBV7-2 and J usage is TRBJ1-1; TRBD1 agrees at 7 bases. With 5 bases clipped from V and 4 bases from J, the junction kept 4 bases outside the gene matches. Per the germline V gene, CDR1 is SGHTA and CDR2 is FQGNSA. The CDR3 is 13 residues long.

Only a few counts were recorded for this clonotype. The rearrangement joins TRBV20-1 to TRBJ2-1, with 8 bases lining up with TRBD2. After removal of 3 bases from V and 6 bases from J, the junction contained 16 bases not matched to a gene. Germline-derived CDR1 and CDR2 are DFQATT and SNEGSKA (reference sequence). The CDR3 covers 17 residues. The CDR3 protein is CSARDVYAGGFGNEQFF. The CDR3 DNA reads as TGCAGTGCTAGGGACGTTTATGCGGGGGGTTTTGGCAATGAGCAGTTCTTC.

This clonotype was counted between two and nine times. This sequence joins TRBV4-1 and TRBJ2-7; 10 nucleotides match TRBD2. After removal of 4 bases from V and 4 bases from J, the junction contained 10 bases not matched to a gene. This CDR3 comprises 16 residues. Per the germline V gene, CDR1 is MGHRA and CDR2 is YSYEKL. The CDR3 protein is CASSPGLAAIPYEQYF. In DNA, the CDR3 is TGCGCCAGCAGCCCCGGACTAGCGGCCATACCTTACGAGCAGTACTTC.